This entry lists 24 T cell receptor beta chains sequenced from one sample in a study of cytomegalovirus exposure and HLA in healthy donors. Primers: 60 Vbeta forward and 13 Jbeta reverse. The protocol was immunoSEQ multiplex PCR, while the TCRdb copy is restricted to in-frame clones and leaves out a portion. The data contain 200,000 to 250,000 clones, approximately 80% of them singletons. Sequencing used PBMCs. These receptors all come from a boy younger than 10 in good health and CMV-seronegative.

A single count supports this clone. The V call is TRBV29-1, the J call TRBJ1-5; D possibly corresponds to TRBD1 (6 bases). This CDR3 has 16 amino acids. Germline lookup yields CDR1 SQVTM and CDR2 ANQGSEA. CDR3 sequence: CRNLGQSHPWGQPQHF. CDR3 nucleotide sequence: TGCAGGAACCTCGGACAGTCCCATCCCTGGGGACAGCCCCAGCATTTT.

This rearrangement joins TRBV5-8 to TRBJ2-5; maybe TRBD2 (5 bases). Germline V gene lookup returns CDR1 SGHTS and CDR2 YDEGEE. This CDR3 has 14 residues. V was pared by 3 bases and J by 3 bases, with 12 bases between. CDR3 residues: CASSWRVSKETQYF. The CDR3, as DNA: TGTGCCAGCAGCTGGCGGGTGTCGAAAGAGACCCAGTACTTC.

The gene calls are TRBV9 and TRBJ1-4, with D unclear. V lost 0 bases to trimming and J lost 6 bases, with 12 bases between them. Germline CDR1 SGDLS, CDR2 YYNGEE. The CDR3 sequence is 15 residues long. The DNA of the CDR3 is TGTGCCAGCAGCGTAGGTGGGGAGAGGGATGAAAAACTGTTTTTT. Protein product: CASSVGGERDEKLFF.

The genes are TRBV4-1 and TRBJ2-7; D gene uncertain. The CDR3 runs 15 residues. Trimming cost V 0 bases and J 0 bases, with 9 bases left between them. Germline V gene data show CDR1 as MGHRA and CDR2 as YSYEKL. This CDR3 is CASSQDTYSSYEQYF. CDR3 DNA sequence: TGCGCCAGCAGCCAAGACACTTATAGCTCCTACGAGCAGTACTTC.

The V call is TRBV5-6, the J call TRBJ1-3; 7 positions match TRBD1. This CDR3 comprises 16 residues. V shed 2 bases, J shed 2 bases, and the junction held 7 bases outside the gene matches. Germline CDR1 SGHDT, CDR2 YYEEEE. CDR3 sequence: CASSLLRGKAGNTIYF. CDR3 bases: TGTGCCAGCAGCTTACTCAGGGGGAAGGCTGGAAACACCATATATTTT.

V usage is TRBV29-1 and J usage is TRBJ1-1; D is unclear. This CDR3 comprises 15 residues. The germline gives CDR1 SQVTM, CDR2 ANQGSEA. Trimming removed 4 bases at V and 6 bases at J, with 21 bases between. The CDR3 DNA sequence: TGCAGCGTTGCGCTGAGACCCTCCAGGAGGTCTGAAGCTTTCTTT. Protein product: CSVALRPSRRSEAFF.

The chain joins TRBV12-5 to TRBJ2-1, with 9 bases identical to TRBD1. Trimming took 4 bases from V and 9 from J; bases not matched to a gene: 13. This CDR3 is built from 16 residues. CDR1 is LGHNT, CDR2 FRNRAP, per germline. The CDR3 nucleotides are TGTGCTAGTGGTTCAGTCCCGGGACAGGGCAAGCTTGAGCAGTTCTTC. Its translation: CASGSVPGQGKLEQFF.

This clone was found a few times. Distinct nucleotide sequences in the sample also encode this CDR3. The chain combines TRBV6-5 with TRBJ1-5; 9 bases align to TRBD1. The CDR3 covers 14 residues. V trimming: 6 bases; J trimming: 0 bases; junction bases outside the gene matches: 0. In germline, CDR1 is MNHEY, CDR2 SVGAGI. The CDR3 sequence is CASRTGGSNQPQHF. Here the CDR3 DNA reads TGTGCCAGCAGGACAGGGGGTAGCAATCAGCCCCAGCATTTT.

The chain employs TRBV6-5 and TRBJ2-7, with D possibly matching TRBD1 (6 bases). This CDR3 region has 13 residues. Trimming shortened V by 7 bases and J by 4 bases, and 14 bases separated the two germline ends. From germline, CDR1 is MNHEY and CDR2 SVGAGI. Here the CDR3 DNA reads TGTGCCAGCACCGGACAGAGTAAATACGAGCAGTACTTC. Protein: CASTGQSKYEQYF.

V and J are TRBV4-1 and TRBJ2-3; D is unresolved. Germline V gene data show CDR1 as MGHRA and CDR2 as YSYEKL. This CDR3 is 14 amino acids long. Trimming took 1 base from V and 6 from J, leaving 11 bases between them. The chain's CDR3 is CASSQAPGVDTQYF. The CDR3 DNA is TGCGCCAGCAGCCAAGCTCCAGGCGTTGATACGCAGTATTTT.

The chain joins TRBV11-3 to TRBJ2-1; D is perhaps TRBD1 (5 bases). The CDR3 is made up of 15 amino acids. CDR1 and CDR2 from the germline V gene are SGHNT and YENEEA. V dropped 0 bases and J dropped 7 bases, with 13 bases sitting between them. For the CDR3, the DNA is TGTGCCAGCAGCTTAGATGCAGGGCTATGGAATGAGCAGTTCTTC. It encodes CASSLDAGLWNEQFF. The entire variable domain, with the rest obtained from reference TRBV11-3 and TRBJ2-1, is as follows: EAGVVQSPRYKIIEKKQPVAFWCNPISGHNTLYWYLQNLGQGPELLIRYENEEAVDDSQLPKDRFSAERLKGVDSTLKIQPAELGDSAVYLCASSLDAGLWNEQFFGPGTRLTVL.

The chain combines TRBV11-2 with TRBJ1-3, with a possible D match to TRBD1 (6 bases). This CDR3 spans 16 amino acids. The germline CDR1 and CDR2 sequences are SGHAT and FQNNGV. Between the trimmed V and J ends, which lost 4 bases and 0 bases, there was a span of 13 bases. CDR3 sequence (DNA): TGTGCCAGCAGCTATGAACAGGGCAGCTCTGGAAACACCATATATTTT. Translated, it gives CASSYEQGSSGNTIYF.

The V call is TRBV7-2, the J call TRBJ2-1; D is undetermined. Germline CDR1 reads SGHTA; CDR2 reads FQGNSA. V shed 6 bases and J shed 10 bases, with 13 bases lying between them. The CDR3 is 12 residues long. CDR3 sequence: CASRWSSPEQFF. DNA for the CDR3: TGTGCCAGCAGGTGGAGCTCCCCCGAGCAGTTCTTC.

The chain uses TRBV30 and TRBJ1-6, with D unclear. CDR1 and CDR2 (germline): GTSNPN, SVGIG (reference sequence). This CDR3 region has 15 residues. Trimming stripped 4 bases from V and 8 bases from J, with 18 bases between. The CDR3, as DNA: TGTGCCTGGACCCGCGTGAGGGCGGGGTATTCACCCCTCCACTTT. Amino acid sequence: CAWTRVRAGYSPLHF.

CDR3 loop: CASSGPGEHTDTQYF. The DNA for the CDR3 is TGTGCCAGCAGTGGGCCCGGAGAGCACACAGATACGCAGTATTTT. The V and J genes are TRBV2 and TRBJ2-3; D gene uncertain. The germline V gene encodes CDR1 SNHLY and CDR2 FYNNEI. The V end lost 4 bases, the J end lost 2 bases, and 13 bases lay between the germline ends. The CDR3 has 15 amino acids.

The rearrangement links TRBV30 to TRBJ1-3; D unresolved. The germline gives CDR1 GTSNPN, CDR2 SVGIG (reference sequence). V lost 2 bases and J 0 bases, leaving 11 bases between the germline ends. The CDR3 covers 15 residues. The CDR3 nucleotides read TGTGCCTGGAGTTCCCGGGGTACCTCTGGAAACACCATATATTTT. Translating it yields CAWSSRGTSGNTIYF.

This CDR3 is CAWNPGGHDGTDTQYF. For the CDR3, the DNA is TGTGCCTGGAACCCGGGGGGTCATGACGGCACAGATACGCAGTATTTT. This chain uses TRBV30 with TRBJ2-3; 7 bases line up with TRBD2. V gave up 4 bases and J gave up 1 base; unmatched junction bases: 11. The CDR3 extends over 16 amino acids. Germline CDR1 GTSNPN, CDR2 SVGIG (reference sequence).

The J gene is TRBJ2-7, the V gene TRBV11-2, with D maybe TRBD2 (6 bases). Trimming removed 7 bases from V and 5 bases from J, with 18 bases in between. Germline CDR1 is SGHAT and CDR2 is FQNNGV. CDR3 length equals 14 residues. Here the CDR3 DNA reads TGTGCCAGCACCTTGGGGGGAGTATCCGACGAGCAGTACTTC. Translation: CASTLGGVSDEQYF.

DNA for the CDR3: TGTGCCAGCAGCCGACAGGGGATCGGGGAGACCCAGTACTTC. Residues: CASSRQGIGETQYF. This chain joins TRBV5-4 and TRBJ2-5, with 8 bases that match TRBD1. The J segment lost 5 bases and the V segment lost 4 bases, leaving 7 bases of the junction unmatched. Germline V gene lookup returns CDR1 SGHNT and CDR2 YYREEE (reference sequence). CDR3 length: 14 residues.

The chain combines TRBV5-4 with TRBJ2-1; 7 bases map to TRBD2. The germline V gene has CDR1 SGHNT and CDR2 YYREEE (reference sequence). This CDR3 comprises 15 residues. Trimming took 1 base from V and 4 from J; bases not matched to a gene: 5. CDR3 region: CASSLSGIMYNEQFF. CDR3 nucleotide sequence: TGTGCCAGCAGCTTGAGCGGGATAATGTACAATGAGCAGTTCTTC.

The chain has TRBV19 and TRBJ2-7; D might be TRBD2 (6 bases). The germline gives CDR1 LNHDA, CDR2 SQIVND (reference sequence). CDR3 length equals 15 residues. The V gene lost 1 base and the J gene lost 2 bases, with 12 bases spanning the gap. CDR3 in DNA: TGTGCCAGTAGTATAGGAGGAGCGGGCCCCTACGAGCAGTACTTC. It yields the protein CASSIGGAGPYEQYF.

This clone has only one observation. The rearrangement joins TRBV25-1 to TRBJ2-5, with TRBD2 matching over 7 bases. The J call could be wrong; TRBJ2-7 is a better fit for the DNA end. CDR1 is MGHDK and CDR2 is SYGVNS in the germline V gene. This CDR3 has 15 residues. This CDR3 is CASSEAPAGSAEQYF. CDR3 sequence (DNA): TGTGCCAGCAGTGAGGCCCCAGCGGGGAGTGCCGAGCAGTACTTC.

This CDR3 is CASSILLRSYNEQFF. CDR3 bases: TGTGCCAGTAGTATCCTCCTACGATCCTACAATGAGCAGTTCTTC. The V call is TRBV19, the J call TRBJ2-1; D is uncertain. The CDR3 spans 15 residues. The germline V and J ends were trimmed by 3 bases and 1 base, with 10 bases remaining between them. Germline lookup yields CDR1 LNHDA and CDR2 SQIVND (reference sequence).

The CDR3 DNA sequence: TGTGCCAGCAGCGTCGACAGTGACTATGGCTACACCTTC. Translation gives CASSVDSDYGYTF. This chain uses TRBV9 with TRBJ1-2, with a weak D call TRBD1 (5 bases). From germline, CDR1 is SGDLS and CDR2 YYNGEE. V was cut by 2 bases and J by 3 bases, with 8 bases left in between. This CDR3 spans 13 amino acids.